This T cell receptor (beta chain) is from a study of T-cell memory formation after mild COVID-19. Study-wide context: The two donors had largely donor-specific TCR clusters.

This clonotype was observed at least ten times. The CDR3 spans 13 residues. The germline V and J ends were trimmed by 1 base and 6 bases, with 9 bases remaining between them. CDR1 is MNHEY and CDR2 is SMNVEV in the germline V gene (reference sequence). TCRdb re-derived calls from the 5' RACE reads in MiXCR, one entry per CDR3 protein. The sample has hundreds of thousands of distinct CDR3 sequences, about 20% seen once. This chain uses TRBV27 with TRBJ1-2; tentatively, D is TRBD1 (5 bases). This TCR was sampled from an adult woman who had mild COVID-19 (a few samples of this study predate the infection). Cell type and time point are not known. Sequenced: PBMCs or a T cell subset sorted from them (not recorded which). The CDR3 DNA sequence: TGTGCCAGCAGTTTATTAGGGGCGAATGGCTACACCTTC. This encodes CASSLLGANGYTF.